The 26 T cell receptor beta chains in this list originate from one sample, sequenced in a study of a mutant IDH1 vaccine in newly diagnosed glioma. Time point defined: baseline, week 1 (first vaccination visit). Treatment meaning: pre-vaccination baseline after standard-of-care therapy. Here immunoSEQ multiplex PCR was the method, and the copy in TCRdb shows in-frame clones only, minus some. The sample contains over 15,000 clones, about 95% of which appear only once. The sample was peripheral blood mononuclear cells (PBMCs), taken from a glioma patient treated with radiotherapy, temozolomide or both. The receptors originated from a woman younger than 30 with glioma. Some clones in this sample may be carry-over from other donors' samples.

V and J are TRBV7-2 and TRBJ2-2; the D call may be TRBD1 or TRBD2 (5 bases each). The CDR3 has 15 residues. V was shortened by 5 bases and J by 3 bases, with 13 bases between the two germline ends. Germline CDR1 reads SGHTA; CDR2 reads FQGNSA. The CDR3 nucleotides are TGTGCCAGCAGCGGGTTTTTGGGGGACACCGGGGAGCTGTTTTTT. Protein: CASSGFLGDTGELFF. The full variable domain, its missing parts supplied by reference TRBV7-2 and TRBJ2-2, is GAGVSQSPSNKVTEKGKDVELRCDPISGHTALYWYRQSLGQGLEFLIYFQGNSAPDKSGLPSDRFSAERTGGSVSTLTIQRTQQEDSAVYLCASSGFLGDTGELFFGEGSRLTVL.

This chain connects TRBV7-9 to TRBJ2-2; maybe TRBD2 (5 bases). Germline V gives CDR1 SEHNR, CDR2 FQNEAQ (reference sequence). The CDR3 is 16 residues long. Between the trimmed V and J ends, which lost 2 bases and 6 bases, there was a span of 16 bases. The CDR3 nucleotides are TGTGCCAGCAGCTTATTGGGGAGCTTCTTCCCCGGGGAGCTGTTTTTT. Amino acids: CASSLLGSFFPGELFF.

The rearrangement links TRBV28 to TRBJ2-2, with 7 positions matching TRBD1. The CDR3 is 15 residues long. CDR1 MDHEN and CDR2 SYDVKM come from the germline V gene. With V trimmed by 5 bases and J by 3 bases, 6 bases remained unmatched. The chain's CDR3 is CASSPPTGYTGELFF. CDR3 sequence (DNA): TGTGCCAGCAGTCCCCCGACAGGGTACACCGGGGAGCTGTTTTTT.

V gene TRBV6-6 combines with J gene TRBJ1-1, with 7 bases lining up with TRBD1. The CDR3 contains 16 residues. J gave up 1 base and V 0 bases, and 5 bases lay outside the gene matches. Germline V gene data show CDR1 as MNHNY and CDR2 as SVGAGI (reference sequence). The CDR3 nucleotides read TGTGCCAGCAGTTACTCGAGAGGGGGCAGGAACACTGAAGCTTTCTTT. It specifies CASSYSRGGRNTEAFF.

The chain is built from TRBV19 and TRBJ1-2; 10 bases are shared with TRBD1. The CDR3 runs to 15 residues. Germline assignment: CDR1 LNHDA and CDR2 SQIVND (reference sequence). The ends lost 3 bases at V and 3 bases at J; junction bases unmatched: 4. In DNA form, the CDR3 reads TGTGCCAGTAGTATGGAGACAGGGGGCTACTATGGCTACACCTTC. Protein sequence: CASSMETGGYYGYTF.

The CDR3 is CASSEYRSTIYF. The CDR3 region has the DNA TGTGCCAGCAGTGAATACCGAAGCACCATATATTTT. This chain connects TRBV6-1 to TRBJ1-3; D gene unclear. The CDR3 consists of 12 residues. Germline V gives CDR1 MNHNS, CDR2 SASEGT. The ends were cut back, 2 bases at V and 9 bases at J, with 8 bases in the middle.

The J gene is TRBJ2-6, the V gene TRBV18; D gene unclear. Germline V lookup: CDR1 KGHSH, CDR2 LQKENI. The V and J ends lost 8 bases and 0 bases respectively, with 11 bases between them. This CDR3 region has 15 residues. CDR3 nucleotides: TGTGCCAGCGATTGGAACCCCTCTGGGGCCAACGTCCTGACTTTC. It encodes CASDWNPSGANVLTF.

This chain's CDR3 is CASSLSSSGGTYEQYF. The CDR3 DNA reads TGTGCCAGCAGCTTATCATCTAGCGGGGGAACGTACGAGCAGTACTTC. V usage is TRBV5-5 and J usage is TRBJ2-7, with 10 bases matching TRBD2. This CDR3 comprises 16 residues. Germline trimming cut 2 bases from V and 4 bases from J; bases unmatched to any gene: 9. Germline V gene data show CDR1 as SGHKS and CDR2 as YYEKEE (reference sequence).

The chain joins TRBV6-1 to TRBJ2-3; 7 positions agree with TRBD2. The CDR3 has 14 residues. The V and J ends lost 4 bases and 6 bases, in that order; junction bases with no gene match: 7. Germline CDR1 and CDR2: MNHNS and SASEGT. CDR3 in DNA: TGTGCCAGCAGTGTTTGGGAGGGAGGCGATACGCAGTATTTT. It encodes CASSVWEGGDTQYF.

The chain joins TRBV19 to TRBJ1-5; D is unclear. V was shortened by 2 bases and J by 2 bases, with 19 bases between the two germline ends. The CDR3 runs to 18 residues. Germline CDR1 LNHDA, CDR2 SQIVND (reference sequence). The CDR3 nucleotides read TGTGCCAGTAGTATAATGTTGAGGAGGGAAGTGGGCAATCAGCCCCAGCATTTT. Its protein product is CASSIMLRREVGNQPQHF.

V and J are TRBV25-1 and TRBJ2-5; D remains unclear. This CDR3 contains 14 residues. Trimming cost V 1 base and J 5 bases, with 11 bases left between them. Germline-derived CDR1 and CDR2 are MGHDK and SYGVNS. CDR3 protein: CASSESNSRETQYF. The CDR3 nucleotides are TGTGCCAGCAGTGAATCCAACAGTAGGGAGACCCAGTACTTC.

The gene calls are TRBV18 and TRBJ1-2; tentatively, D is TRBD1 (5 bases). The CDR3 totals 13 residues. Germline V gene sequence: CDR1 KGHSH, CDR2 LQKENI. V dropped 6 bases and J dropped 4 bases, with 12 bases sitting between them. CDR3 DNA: TGTGCCAGCTCCCTGGGACGGATCTATGGCTACACCTTC. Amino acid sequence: CASSLGRIYGYTF. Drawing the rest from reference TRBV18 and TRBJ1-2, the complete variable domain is NAGVMQNPRHLVRRRGQEARLRCSPMKGHSHVYWYRQLPEEGLKFMVYLQKENIIDESGMPKERFSAEFPKEGPSILRIQQVVRGDSAAYFCASSLGRIYGYTFGSGTRLTVV.

CDR3 coding DNA: TGTGCCAGTAGTATAGTGCAGGGCGGGCCCGGGCAGCCCCAGCATTTT. Translated: CASSIVQGGPGQPQHF. J is TRBJ1-5 and V is TRBV19, with D possibly TRBD1 on 5 matching bases. Between the trimmed V and J ends, which lost 1 base and 7 bases, there was a span of 17 bases. CDR1 and CDR2 (germline): LNHDA, SQIVND (reference sequence). The length of the CDR3 is 16 residues.

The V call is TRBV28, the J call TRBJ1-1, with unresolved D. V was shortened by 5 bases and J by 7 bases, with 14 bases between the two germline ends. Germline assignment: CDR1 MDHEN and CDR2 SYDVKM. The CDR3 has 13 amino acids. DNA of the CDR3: TGTGCCAGCAGTCGACTTACCGCGAATGAAGCTTTCTTT. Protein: CASSRLTANEAFF.

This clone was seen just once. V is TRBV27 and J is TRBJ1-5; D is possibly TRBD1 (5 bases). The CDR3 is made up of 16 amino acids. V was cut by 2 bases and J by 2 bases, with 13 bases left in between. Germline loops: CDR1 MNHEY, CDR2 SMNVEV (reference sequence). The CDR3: CASSLKGRVGNQPQHF. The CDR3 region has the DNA TGTGCCAGCAGTTTAAAAGGCAGGGTAGGCAATCAGCCCCAGCATTTT.

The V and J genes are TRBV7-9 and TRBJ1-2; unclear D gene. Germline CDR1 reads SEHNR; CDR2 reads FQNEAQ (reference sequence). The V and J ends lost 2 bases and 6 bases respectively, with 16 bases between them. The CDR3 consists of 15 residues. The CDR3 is CASSLLFAPQNGYTF. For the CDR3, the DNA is TGTGCCAGCAGCTTACTCTTTGCCCCCCAGAATGGCTACACCTTC.

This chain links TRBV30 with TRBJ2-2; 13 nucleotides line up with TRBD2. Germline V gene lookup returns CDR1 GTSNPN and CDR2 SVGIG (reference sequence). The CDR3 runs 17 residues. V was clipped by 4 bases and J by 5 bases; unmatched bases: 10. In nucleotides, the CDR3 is TGTGCCTGGATCCATACTAGCGGGGGGGCCTGGACCGGGGAGCTGTTTTTT. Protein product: CAWIHTSGGAWTGELFF.

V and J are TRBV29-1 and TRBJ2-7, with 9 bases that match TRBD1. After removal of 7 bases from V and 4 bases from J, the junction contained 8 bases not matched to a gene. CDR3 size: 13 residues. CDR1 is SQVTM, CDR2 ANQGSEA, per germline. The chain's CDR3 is CSATRDRVYEQYF. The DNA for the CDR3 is TGCAGCGCTACCCGGGACAGGGTGTACGAGCAGTACTTC.

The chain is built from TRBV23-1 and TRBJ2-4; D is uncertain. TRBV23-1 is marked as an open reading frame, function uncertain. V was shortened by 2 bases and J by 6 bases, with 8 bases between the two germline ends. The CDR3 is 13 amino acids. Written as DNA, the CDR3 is TGCGCCAGCAGTCAAGATAATCCAAACATTCAGTACTTC. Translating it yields CASSQDNPNIQYF.

CDR3 sequence reads: CASSDGQTNYGYTF. CDR3 bases: TGTGCCAGCAGCGACGGGCAGACCAACTATGGCTACACCTTC. J is TRBJ1-2 and V is TRBV9; D not resolved. CDR1 SGDLS and CDR2 YYNGEE come from the germline V gene. V gave up 3 bases and J gave up 2 bases, with 11 bases separating them. This CDR3 has 14 amino acids.

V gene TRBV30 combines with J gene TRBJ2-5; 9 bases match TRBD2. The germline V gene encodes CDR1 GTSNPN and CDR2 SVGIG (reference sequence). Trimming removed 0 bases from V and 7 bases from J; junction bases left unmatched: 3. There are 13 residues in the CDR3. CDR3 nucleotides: TGTGCCTGGAGTGTGCGGGGGGGAGGGACCCAGTACTTC. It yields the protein CAWSVRGGGTQYF.

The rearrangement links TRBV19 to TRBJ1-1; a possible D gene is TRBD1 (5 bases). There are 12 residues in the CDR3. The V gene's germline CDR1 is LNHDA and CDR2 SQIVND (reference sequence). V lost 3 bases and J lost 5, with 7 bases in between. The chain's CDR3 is CASSMQGTEAFF. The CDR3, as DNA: TGTGCCAGTAGTATGCAGGGTACTGAAGCTTTCTTT.

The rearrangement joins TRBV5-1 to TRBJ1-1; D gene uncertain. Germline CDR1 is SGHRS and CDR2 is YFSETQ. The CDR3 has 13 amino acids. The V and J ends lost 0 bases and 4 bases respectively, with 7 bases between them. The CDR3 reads CASSLGIGTEAFF. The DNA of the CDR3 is TGCGCCAGCAGCTTGGGGATTGGCACTGAAGCTTTCTTT.

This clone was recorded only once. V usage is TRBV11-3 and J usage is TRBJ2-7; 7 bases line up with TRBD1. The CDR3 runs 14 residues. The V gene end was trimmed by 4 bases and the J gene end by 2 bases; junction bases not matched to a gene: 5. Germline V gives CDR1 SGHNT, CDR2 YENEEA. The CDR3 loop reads CASSSRDSPYEQYF. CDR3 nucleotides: TGTGCCAGCAGCTCTCGGGACAGTCCCTACGAGCAGTACTTC.

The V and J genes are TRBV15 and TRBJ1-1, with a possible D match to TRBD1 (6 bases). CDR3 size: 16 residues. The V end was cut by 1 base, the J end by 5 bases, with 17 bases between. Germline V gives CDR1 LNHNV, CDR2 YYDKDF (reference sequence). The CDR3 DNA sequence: TGTGCCACCAGCAGAGGCGGACAGTTTCGAGGGACTGAAGCTTTCTTT. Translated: CATSRGGQFRGTEAFF.

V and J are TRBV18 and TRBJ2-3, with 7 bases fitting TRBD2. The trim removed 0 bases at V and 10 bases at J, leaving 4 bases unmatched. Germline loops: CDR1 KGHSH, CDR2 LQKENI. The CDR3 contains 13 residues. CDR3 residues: CASSPPALAAQYF. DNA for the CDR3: TGTGCCAGCTCACCACCGGCCCTAGCGGCGCAGTATTTT.